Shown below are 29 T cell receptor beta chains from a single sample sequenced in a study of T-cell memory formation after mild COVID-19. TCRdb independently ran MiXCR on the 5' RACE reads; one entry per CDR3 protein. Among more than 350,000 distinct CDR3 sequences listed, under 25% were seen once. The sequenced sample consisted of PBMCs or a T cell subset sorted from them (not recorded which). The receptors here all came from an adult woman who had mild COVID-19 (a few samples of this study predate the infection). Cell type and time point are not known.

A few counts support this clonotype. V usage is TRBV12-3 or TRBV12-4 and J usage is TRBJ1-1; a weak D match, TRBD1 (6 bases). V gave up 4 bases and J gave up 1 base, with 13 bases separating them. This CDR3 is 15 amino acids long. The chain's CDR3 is CASSYSGAPNTEAFF. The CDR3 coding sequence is TGTGCCAGCAGTTACTCAGGGGCCCCGAACACTGAAGCTTTCTTT.

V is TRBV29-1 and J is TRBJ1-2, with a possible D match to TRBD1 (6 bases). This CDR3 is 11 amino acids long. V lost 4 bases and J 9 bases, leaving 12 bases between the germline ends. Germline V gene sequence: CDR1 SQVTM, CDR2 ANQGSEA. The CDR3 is CSVAGERSYTF. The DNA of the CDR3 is TGCAGCGTTGCAGGGGAGCGGAGCTACACCTTC. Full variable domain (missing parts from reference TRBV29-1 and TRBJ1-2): SAVISQKPSRDICQRGTSLTIQCQVDSQVTMMFWYRQQPGQSLTLIATANQGSEATYESGFVIDKFPISRPNLTFSTLTVSNMSPEDSSIYLCSVAGERSYTFGSGTRLTVV.

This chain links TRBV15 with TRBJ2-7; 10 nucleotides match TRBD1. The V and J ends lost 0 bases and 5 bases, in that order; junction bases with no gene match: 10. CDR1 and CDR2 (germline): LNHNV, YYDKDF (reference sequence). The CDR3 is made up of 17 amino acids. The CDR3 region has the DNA TGTGCCACCAGCAGAGATCGCGTAGGGACAGGGGACGACGAGCAGTACTTC. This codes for CATSRDRVGTGDDEQYF.

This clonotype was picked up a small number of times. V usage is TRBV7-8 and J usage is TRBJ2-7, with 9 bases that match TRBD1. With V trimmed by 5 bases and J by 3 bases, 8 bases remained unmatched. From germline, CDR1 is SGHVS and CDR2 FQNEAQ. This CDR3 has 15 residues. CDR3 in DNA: TGTGCCAGCAGCCCGAGGAGGACAGGGGTCTACGAGCAGTACTTC. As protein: CASSPRRTGVYEQYF. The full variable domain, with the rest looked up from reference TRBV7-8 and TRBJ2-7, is GAGVSQSPRYKVAKRGQDVALRCDPISGHVSLFWYQQALGQGPEFLTYFQNEAQLDKSGLPSDRFFAERPEGSVSTLKIQRTQQEDSAVYLCASSPRRTGVYEQYFGPGTRLTVT.

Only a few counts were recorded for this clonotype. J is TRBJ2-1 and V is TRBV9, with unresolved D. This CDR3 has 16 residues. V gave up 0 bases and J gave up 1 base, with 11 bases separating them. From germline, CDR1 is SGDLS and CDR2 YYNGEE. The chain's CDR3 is CASSVASLGSYNEQFF. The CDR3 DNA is TGTGCCAGCAGCGTAGCCAGCCTAGGGTCCTACAATGAGCAGTTCTTC.

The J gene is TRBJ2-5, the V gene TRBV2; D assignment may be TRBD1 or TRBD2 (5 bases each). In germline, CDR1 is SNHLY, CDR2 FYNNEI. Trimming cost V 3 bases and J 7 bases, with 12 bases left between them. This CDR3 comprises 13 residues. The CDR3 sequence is CASSEGPGLTQYF. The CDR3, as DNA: TGTGCCAGCAGTGAGGGACCTGGGTTGACCCAGTACTTC.

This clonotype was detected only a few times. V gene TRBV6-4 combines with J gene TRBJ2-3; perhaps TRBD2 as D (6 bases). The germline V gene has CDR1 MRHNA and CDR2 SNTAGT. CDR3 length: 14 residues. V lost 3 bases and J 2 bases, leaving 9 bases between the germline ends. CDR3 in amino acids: CASSEGEATDTQYF. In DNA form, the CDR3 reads TGTGCCAGCAGTGAGGGGGAGGCCACAGATACGCAGTATTTT.

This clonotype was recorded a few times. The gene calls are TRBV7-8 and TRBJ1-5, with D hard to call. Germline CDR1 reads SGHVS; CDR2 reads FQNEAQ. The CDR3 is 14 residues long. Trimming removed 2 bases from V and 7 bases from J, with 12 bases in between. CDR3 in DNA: TGTGCCAGCAGCTTATTTGGAGAGGAGCAGCCCCAGCATTTT. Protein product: CASSLFGEEQPQHF.

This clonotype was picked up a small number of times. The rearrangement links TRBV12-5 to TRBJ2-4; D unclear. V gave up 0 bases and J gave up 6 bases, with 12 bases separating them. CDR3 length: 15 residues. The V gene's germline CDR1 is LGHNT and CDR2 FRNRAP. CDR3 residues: CASGLVPVGLNIQYF. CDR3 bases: TGTGCTAGTGGTTTGGTACCGGTAGGCTTAAACATTCAGTACTTC.

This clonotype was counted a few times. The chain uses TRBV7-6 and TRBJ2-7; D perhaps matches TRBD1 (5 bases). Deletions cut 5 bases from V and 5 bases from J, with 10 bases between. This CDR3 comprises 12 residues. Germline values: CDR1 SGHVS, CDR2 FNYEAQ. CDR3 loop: CASSHPGNEQYF. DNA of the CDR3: TGTGCCAGCAGCCATCCAGGGAACGAGCAGTACTTC.

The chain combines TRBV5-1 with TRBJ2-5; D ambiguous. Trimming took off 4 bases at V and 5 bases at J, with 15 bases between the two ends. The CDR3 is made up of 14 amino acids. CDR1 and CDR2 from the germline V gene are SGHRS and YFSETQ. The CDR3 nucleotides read TGCGCCAGCAGCGCAACCCAAGTTGGGGAGACCCAGTACTTC. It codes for CASSATQVGETQYF.

The CDR3 reads CASSLIGQVDYEQYF. For the CDR3, the DNA is TGTGCCAGCAGTTTAATCGGACAAGTGGACTACGAGCAGTACTTC. V and J are TRBV27 and TRBJ2-7; perhaps TRBD1 as D (5 bases). From germline, CDR1 is MNHEY and CDR2 SMNVEV (reference sequence). The CDR3 sequence is 15 residues long. V was trimmed by 2 bases and J by 3 bases, leaving 14 bases between them.

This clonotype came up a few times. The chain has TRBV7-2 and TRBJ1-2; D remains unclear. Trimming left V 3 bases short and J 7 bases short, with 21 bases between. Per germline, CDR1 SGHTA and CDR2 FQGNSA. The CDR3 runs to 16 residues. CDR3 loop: CASSLTWADVGGGYTF. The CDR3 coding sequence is TGTGCCAGCAGCTTGACATGGGCAGACGTCGGTGGTGGCTACACCTTC.

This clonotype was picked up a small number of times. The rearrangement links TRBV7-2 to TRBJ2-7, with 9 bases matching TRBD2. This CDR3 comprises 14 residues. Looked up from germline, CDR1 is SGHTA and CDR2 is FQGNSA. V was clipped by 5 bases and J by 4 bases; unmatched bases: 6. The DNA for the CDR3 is TGTGCCAGCAGCAGCCTCCTAGCGGGATACGAGCAGTACTTC. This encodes CASSSLLAGYEQYF.

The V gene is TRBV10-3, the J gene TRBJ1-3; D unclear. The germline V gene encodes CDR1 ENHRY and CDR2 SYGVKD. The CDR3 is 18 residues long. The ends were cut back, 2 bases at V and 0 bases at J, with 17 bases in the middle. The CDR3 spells CAISEPAFRMSSGNTIYF. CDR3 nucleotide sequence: TGTGCCATCAGTGAGCCGGCCTTTCGGATGAGCTCTGGAAACACCATATATTTT.

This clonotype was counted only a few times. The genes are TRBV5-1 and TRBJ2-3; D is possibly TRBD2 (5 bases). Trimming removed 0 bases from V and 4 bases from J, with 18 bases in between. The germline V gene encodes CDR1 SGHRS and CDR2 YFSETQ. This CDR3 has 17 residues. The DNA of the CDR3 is TGCGCCAGCAGCTTGGTGGGCTGGAGGAGAGTGGCAGATACGCAGTATTTT. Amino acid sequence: CASSLVGWRRVADTQYF.

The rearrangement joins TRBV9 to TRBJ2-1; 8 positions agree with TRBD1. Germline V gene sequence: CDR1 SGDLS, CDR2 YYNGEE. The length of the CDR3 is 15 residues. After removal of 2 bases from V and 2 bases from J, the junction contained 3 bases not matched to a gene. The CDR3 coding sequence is TGTGCCAGCAGCGTCGGGACAGGAACCTACAATGAGCAGTTCTTC. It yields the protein CASSVGTGTYNEQFF.

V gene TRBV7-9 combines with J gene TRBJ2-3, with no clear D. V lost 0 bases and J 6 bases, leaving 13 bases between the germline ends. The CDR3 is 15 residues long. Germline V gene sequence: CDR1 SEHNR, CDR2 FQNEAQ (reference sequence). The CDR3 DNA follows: TGTGCCAGCAGCTTAGCCCGGCGGCTGGCGGATACGCAGTATTTT. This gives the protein CASSLARRLADTQYF.

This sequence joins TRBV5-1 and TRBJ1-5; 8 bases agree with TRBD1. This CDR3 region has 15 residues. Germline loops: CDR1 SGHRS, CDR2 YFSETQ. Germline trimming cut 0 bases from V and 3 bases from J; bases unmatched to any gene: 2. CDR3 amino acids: CASSLETGVNQPQHF. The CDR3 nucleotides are TGCGCCAGCAGCTTGGAGACAGGGGTCAATCAGCCCCAGCATTTT.

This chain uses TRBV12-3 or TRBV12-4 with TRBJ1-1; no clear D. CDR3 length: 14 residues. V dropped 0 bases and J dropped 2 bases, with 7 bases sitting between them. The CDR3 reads CASSLAGINTEAFF. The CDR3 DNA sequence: TGTGCCAGCAGTTTAGCGGGAATTAACACTGAAGCTTTCTTT.

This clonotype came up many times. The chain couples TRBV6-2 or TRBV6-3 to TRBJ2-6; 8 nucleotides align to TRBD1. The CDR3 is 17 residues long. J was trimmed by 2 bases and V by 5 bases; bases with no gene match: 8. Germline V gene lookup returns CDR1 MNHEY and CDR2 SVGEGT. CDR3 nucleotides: TGTGCCAGCAGTAGAGGACAGGGATGGGCTGGGGCCAACGTCCTGACTTTC. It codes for CASSRGQGWAGANVLTF.

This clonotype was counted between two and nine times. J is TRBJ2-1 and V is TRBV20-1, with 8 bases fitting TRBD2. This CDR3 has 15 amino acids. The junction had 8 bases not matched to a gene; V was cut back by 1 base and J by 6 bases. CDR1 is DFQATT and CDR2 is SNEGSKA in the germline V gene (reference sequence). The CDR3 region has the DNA TGCAGTGCTAGAGTTCAAAGCGGGAGCGTCAATGAGCAGTTCTTC. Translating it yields CSARVQSGSVNEQFF.

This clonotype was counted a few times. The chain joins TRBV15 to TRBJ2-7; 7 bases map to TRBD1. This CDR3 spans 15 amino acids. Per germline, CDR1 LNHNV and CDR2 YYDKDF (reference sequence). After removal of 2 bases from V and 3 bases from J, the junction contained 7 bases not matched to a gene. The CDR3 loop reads CATSRHRDRDYEQYF. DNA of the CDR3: TGTGCCACCAGCAGACACCGGGACAGAGACTACGAGCAGTACTTC.

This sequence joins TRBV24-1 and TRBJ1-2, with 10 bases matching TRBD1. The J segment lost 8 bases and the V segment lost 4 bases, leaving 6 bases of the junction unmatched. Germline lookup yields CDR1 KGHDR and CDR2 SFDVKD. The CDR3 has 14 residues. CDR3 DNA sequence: TGTGCCACCAGTGAGAGGGACAGGGGCGGCGGCTACACCTTC. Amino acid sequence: CATSERDRGGGYTF.

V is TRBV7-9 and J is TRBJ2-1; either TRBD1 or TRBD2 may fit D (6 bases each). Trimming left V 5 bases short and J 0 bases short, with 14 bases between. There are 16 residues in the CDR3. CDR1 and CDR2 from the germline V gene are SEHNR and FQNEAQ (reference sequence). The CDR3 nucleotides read TGTGCCAGCAGCCTTAGGGGGGCCCACTCCTACAATGAGCAGTTCTTC. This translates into CASSLRGAHSYNEQFF.

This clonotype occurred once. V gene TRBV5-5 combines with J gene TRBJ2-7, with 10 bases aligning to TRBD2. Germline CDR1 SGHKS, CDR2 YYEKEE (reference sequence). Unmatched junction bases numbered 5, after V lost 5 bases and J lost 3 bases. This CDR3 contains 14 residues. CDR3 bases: TGTGCCAGCAGACGGACTAGCGGAAACTACGAGCAGTACTTC. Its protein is CASRRTSGNYEQYF.

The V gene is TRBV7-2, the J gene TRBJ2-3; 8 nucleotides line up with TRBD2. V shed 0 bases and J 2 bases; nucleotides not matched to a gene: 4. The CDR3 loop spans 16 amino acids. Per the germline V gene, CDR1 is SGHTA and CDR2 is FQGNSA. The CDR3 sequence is CASSLAGRGATDTQYF. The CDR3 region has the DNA TGTGCCAGCAGCTTAGCGGGGCGGGGGGCCACAGATACGCAGTATTTT.

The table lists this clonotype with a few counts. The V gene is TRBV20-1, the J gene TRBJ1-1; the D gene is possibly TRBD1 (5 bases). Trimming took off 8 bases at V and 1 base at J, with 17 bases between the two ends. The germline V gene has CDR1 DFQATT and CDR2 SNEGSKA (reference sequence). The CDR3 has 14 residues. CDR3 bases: TGCAGTCGATCACCCACGGGGCAGAACACTGAAGCTTTCTTT. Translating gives CSRSPTGQNTEAFF.

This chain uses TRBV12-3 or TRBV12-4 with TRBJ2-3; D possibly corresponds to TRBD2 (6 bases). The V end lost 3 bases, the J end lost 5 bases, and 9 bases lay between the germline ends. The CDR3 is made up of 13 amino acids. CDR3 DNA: TGTGCCAGCAGTTTGGACGGGAGAGATACGCAGTATTTT. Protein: CASSLDGRDTQYF.